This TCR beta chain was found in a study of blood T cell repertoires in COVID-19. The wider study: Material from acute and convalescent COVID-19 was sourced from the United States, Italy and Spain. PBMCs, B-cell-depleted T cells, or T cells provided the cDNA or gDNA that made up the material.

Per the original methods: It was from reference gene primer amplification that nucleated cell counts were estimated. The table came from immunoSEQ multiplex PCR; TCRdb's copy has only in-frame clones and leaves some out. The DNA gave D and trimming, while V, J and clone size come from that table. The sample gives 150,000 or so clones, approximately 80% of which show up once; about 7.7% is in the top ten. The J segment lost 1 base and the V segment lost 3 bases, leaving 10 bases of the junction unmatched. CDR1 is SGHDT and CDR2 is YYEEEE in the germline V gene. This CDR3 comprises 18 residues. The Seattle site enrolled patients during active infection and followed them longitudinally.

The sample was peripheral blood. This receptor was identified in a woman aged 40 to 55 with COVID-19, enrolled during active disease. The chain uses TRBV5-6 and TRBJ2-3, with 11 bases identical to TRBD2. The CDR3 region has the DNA TGTGCCAGCAGCTGGAGGACTAGCGGGCCTGGAGGCACAGATACGCAGTATTTT. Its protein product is CASSWRTSGPGGTDTQYF. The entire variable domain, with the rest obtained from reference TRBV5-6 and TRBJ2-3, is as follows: DAGVTQSPTHLIKTRGQQVTLRCSPKSGHDTVSWYQQALGQGPQFIFQYYEEEERQRGNFPDRFSGHQFPNYSSELNVNALLLGDSALYLCASSWRTSGPGGTDTQYFGPGTRLTVL.